These 16 T cell receptor beta chains originate from one sample sequenced in a study of tumor and adjacent non-tumor tissue in lung cancer. The template was RNA from unsorted bulk tissue. More than 3 cm separated this lung sample from the edge of the tumor. The library came from three nested PCR rounds adapted from ARM-PCR protocols. TCRdb analysed the multiplex PCR reads with MiXCR anew, one entry per CDR3 protein. The table has 90,000 to 100,000 distinct CDR3 sequences, 80% seen once. Material for sequencing was distant non-tumor lung tissue. These receptor sequences come from a man between 60 and 75 years old with small cell lung cancer.

The chain employs TRBV28 and TRBJ2-1, with a weak D call TRBD2 (5 bases). CDR3 length: 16 amino acids. CDR1 MDHEN and CDR2 SYDVKM come from the germline V gene. V lost 5 bases and J lost 4, with 18 bases in between. CDR3 loop: CASSLAVGEGYNEQFF. As DNA, the CDR3 is TGTGCCAGCAGTCTTGCGGTGGGAGAAGGGTACAATGAGCAGTTCTTC.

For this clonotype: A much larger clone lies a single base off, so this may be a read error. The chain recombines TRBV7-9 with TRBJ2-3; 7 nucleotides align to TRBD2. This CDR3 has 15 residues. CDR1 is SEHNR, CDR2 FQNEAQ, per germline (reference sequence). Trimming cost V 1 base and J 5 bases; bases outside gene matches: 6. CDR3 amino acids: CASSLEGGPGDTQYF. In nucleotides, the CDR3 is TGTGCCAGCAGCTTAGAGGGAGGGCCGGGAGATACGCAGTATTTT.

Comments on this clonotype: At one of its ends the junction is not consistent with the germline gene, which may arise from a read error. The rearrangement links TRBV7-9 to TRBJ2-5; TRBD2 agrees at 9 bases. The CDR3 loop spans 16 amino acids. The germline V gene encodes CDR1 SEHNR and CDR2 FQNEAQ (reference sequence). In nucleotides, the CDR3 is TGTGCCAACAGCGCGGCTCTAGCGGGAAGGCTAGAGACCCAGTACTTC. Residues: CANSAALAGRLETQYF. The complete variable domain, with remaining parts taken from reference TRBV7-9 and TRBJ2-5, reads DTGVSQNPRHKITKRGQNVTFRCDPISEHNRLYWYRQTLGQGPEFLTYFQNEAQLEKSRLLSDRFSAERPKGSFSTLEIQRTEQGDSAMYLCANSAALAGRLETQYFGPGTRLLVL.

J is TRBJ2-1 and V is TRBV6-1; D gene unclear. In germline, CDR1 is MNHNS, CDR2 SASEGT. Trimming cost V 8 bases and J 4 bases, with 12 bases left between them. The CDR3 consists of 13 residues. CDR3 in amino acids: CASFQLTYNEQFF. The CDR3 DNA reads as TGTGCCAGCTTCCAACTGACATACAATGAGCAGTTCTTC.

The rearrangement uses TRBV10-3 and TRBJ2-7, with 7 positions matching TRBD1. This CDR3 has 14 residues. Germline values: CDR1 ENHRY, CDR2 SYGVKD. CDR3 coding DNA: TGTGCCATCAGTGAGACAGGGGCCGTCTACGAGCAATACGTC. Translation: CAISETGAVYEQYV.

This clonotype was counted once. A much larger clone differs by one base, so this may be a read error. This chain links TRBV20-1 with TRBJ2-2, with D possibly TRBD1 on 6 matching bases. Germline CDR1 is DFQATT and CDR2 is SNEGSKA (reference sequence). The CDR3 loop spans 15 amino acids. The chain's CDR3 is CSAHPGAGGTRELFF. In DNA form, the CDR3 reads TGCAGTGCTCACCCAGGGGCTGGGGGCACCCGGGAGCTGTTTTTT.

Notes on this clonotype: A read error may account for a junction end that differs from germline. V is TRBV20-1 and J is TRBJ1-5; D remains ambiguous. There are 14 residues in the CDR3. Germline V gene data show CDR1 as DFQATT and CDR2 as SNEGSKA (reference sequence). DNA for the CDR3: TGCAGTGCTATGGCCGGCTATAGTAATCAGCACCAGCATTTT. It encodes CSAMAGYSNQHQHF.

There are many counts of this clonotype. The chain uses TRBV7-9 and TRBJ2-7, with 8 bases that match TRBD2. The CDR3 is 12 residues long. V was clipped by 3 bases and J by 6 bases; unmatched bases: 1. Germline CDR1 and CDR2: SEHNR and FQNEAQ (reference sequence). The CDR3 DNA follows: TGTGCCAGCAGCTTTAGCGGGACCGAGCAGTACGTC. Translating gives CASSFSGTEQYV.

With respect to this clonotype: A much larger clone is a single base away; this may be a read error. The gene calls are TRBV20-1 and TRBJ1-4; a weak D match, TRBD1 (5 bases). Germline values: CDR1 DFQATT, CDR2 SNEGSKA (reference sequence). CDR3 length equals 14 residues. The CDR3 spells CSARGGGLGEKLIF. In nucleotides, the CDR3 is TGCAGTGCTAGAGGGGGGGGATTGGGTGAAAAACTGATTTTT.

Comments on this clonotype: A junction boundary mismatches the germline segment, possibly from a read error. The chain employs TRBV5-1 and TRBJ2-3; D may be TRBD1 or TRBD2 (5 bases each). The germline CDR1 and CDR2 sequences are SGHRS and YFSETQ. This CDR3 spans 15 amino acids. The CDR3 spells CASSLSGDVTDTHYF. CDR3 DNA sequence: TGCGCCAGCAGCTTAAGCGGAGACGTGACAGATACGCACTATTTT.

This clonotype was seen a single time. Compared with germline, one end of the junction differs, possibly owing to a read error. The chain employs TRBV11-2 and TRBJ2-5; tentative D call: TRBD2 (6 bases). The CDR3 is made up of 13 amino acids. Germline CDR1 reads SGHAT; CDR2 reads FQNNGV. CDR3 region: CVSNSGLGETHYF. CDR3 in DNA: TGTGTCAGCAACAGCGGGCTCGGGGAGACCCACTACTTC. The variable domain in full, with the rest retrieved from reference TRBV11-2 and TRBJ2-5, is EAGVAQSPRYKIIEKRQSVAFWCNPISGHATLYWYQQILGQGPKLLIQFQNNGVVDDSQLPKDRFSAERLKGVDSTLKIQPAKLEDSAVYLCVSNSGLGETHYFGPGTRLLVL.

The V and J genes are TRBV5-4 and TRBJ2-2, with a possible D match to TRBD2 (6 bases). V was clipped by 8 bases and J by 10 bases, with 21 bases between them. Germline values: CDR1 SGHNT, CDR2 YYREEE (reference sequence). The CDR3 is made up of 14 amino acids. Written as DNA, the CDR3 is TGTGCCAGGAGCCCGGACTACAGTTCGGTGGAGCTGTTTTTT. Amino acids: CARSPDYSSVELFF.

V gene TRBV21-1 combines with J gene TRBJ2-5; whether TRBD2, the table's D call, matches the DNA was not checked. TRBV21-1 is a pseudogene segment. This CDR3 is 17 amino acids long. CDR3 residues: CASGKYIRTENQETQYF. CDR3 DNA: TGTGCCAGCGGCAAATATATACGGACTGAAAATCAAGAGACCCAGTACTTC.

Comments on this clonotype: This may be a read error, as it is one base from a much larger clone. The J gene is TRBJ1-4, the V gene TRBV20-1; no reliable D call. The CDR3 spans 10 residues. The germline V gene encodes CDR1 DFQATT and CDR2 SNEGSKA (reference sequence). V lost 2 bases, J lost 8 bases, and 3 bases lay in between. In DNA form, the CDR3 reads TGCAGTGCTAGATGGGAAAAACTGTTTTTT. Protein: CSARWEKLFF.

V and J are TRBV20-1 and TRBJ2-1, with 8 bases fitting TRBD1. Germline lookup yields CDR1 DFQATT and CDR2 SNEGSKA (reference sequence). V shed 3 bases and J 11 bases; nucleotides not matched to a gene: 18. The CDR3 is 16 residues long. The CDR3 DNA sequence: TGCAGTGCTAGGTTCTCCGGGACAGGTAACTACATTAAGCAGTTCTTC. Its protein is CSARFSGTGNYIKQFF.

This clonotype occurred once. A read error may produce the germline difference seen at one junction end. This chain joins TRBV30 and TRBJ1-5; the D is unclear. Looked up from germline, CDR1 is GTSNPN and CDR2 is SVGIG (reference sequence). This CDR3 spans 14 amino acids. The CDR3 bases are TGTGCCTGGAGTCCGTGGTGGAGCAATCAGCTCCAGCATTTT. This translates into CAWSPWWSNQLQHF.